These T cell receptor beta chains were read from a single sample in a study of tumor-infiltrating lymphocytes in primary liver carcinoma. TCRdb re-derived calls from the multiplex PCR reads in MiXCR, one entry per CDR3 protein. In the table there are tens of thousands of distinct CDR3 sequences, more than 65% of which are singletons. The material sequenced was liver tumor tissue from sampling region 1. These receptor sequences come from a middle-aged man with primary liver carcinoma and hepatitis B virus infection. The CDR3 runs from the conserved cysteine through the conserved F or W. D genes are given only for firm matches. Expanded clones get a size class; other rows say once, few or many, or leave the size out.

V gene: TRBV21-1
D gene: -
J gene: TRBJ2-4
clone size: -
CDR3 DNA: TGTCACAGCACCCCCGAGAGGGCTGAAGCCAAAAACATTCAGTACTTC
CDR3 protein: CHSTPERAEAKNIQYF

V gene: TRBV5-1
D gene: -
J gene: TRBJ2-1
clone size: many
CDR3 DNA: TGCGCCAGCAGCTTTTTAGCGGCCCCGGAACAGTTCTTC
CDR3 protein: CASSFLAAPEQFF

V gene: TRBV7-2
D gene: TRBD2
J gene: TRBJ2-5
clone size: -
CDR3 DNA: TGTGCCAGCAGTTTACTGCGGGAGGAGACCCAGTACTTC
CDR3 protein: CASSLLREETQYF

V gene: TRBV6-5
D gene: TRBD2
J gene: TRBJ2-7
clone size: -
CDR3 DNA: TGTGCCAGCAGAGAGGTGGGAGGGCCCTACGAGCAGTACTTC
CDR3 protein: CASREVGGPYEQYF

V gene: TRBV6-1
D gene: -
J gene: TRBJ2-2
clone size: many
CDR3 DNA: TGTGCCAGCAGTGAAGTCCGCGCCGGGGAGCTGTTTTTT
CDR3 protein: CASSEVRAGELFF

V gene: TRBV5-4
D gene: TRBD2
J gene: TRBJ2-3
clone size: -
CDR3 DNA: TGTGCCAGCAGCCTTAGCGGGAGTTATGTAGATACGCAGTATTTC
CDR3 protein: CASSLSGSYVDTQYF

V gene: TRBV29-1
D gene: -
J gene: TRBJ2-2
clone size: -
CDR3 DNA: TGCAGCGTTGCGGGACAATGGAACACCGGTGAGGTGTTTTTT
CDR3 protein: CSVAGQWNTGEVFF

V gene: TRBV12-3/TRBV12-4
D gene: -
J gene: TRBJ2-3
clone size: -
CDR3 DNA: TGTGCCTGCATCTTGAGTAGCGGTGGGACAGATACGCAGTATTTT
CDR3 protein: CACILSSGGTDTQYF

V gene: TRBV11-2
D gene: -
J gene: TRBJ2-5
clone size: -
CDR3 DNA: TGTGCCAGCAACTATAGCGTTGGAGAGACCCAGTACTTC
CDR3 protein: CASNYSVGETQYF

V gene: TRBV5-4
D gene: -
J gene: TRBJ2-4
clone size: many
CDR3 DNA: TGTGCCAGCAGCTTCGGAGGCCGGGATGGGGCCAAAAACATTCAGTACTTC
CDR3 protein: CASSFGGRDGAKNIQYF

V gene: TRBV6-6
D gene: -
J gene: TRBJ1-1
clone size: -
CDR3 DNA: TGTGCCAGCAGTCAGGGACGGGCAGACACTGAAGCTTTCTTT
CDR3 protein: CASSQGRADTEAFF

V gene: TRBV11-2
D gene: -
J gene: TRBJ2-1
clone size: -
CDR3 DNA: TGTGCCAGCAGCTCTCGGATAGTAGGCAGCTACAATGAGCAGTTCTTC
CDR3 protein: CASSSRIVGSYNEQFF

V gene: TRBV6-5
D gene: -
J gene: TRBJ2-2
clone size: -
CDR3 DNA: TGTGTCAGCAGTTTAGGTGAAGGAAGCGGGGAGCTGTTTTTT
CDR3 protein: CVSSLGEGSGELFF

V gene: TRBV7-9
D gene: TRBD1
J gene: TRBJ1-6
clone size: many
CDR3 DNA: TGTGCCAGCAGCACCCGACAGGGACATTCACCCCTCCACTTT
CDR3 protein: CASSTRQGHSPLHF

V gene: TRBV10-1
D gene: -
J gene: TRBJ1-5
clone size: -
CDR3 DNA: TGCGCCCCCACGGGAGAGGGGGTAAGAGGCGATCAGCCCGAGCATTTT
CDR3 protein: CAPTGEGVRGDQPEHF

V gene: TRBV6-5
D gene: TRBD2
J gene: TRBJ2-5
clone size: many
CDR3 DNA: TGTGCCAGCAGTCAAGCGGGATCTTGGGAGACCCAGTACTTC
CDR3 protein: CASSQAGSWETQYF

V gene: TRBV12-3/TRBV12-4
D gene: TRBD1
J gene: TRBJ2-7
clone size: once
CDR3 DNA: TGTGCCACCTGTTCACCCGAGACAGGGGGTCATTGGGAGCAGTACTTC
CDR3 protein: CATCSPETGGHWEQYF

V gene: TRBV30
D gene: -
J gene: TRBJ1-1
clone size: -
CDR3 DNA: TGTGCCTGGCGAAGGGGTTCGGACACTGTAGCTTTCTTT
CDR3 protein: CAWRRGSDTVAFF

V gene: TRBV5-4
D gene: -
J gene: TRBJ1-1
clone size: -
CDR3 DNA: TGTGCCAGCAGCTTGGATACGGAAGTGGGTGAAGCTTCCTTT
CDR3 protein: CASSLDTEVGEASF

V gene: TRBV12-3/TRBV12-4
D gene: -
J gene: TRBJ1-2
clone size: -
CDR3 DNA: TGTGTCAGCAGCCGAAGGGTTAACTATGGGTACACCTTC
CDR3 protein: CVSSRRVNYGYTF

V gene: TRBV11-2
D gene: TRBD2
J gene: TRBJ2-7
clone size: once
CDR3 DNA: TGTGCCAGCAGCTTATCCGTTGGACAAGCGGGACGGGGGTACGAACAGTACTTC
CDR3 protein: CASSLSVGQAGRGYEQYF

V gene: TRBV7-8
D gene: TRBD2
J gene: TRBJ2-7
clone size: -
CDR3 DNA: TGTGCCAGCAGCCCAAATAGGACTAGCGCTGGGCCCTCCCACGAGCAGTACTTC
CDR3 protein: CASSPNRTSAGPSHEQYF

V gene: TRBV29-1
D gene: TRBD1
J gene: TRBJ2-7
clone size: -
CDR3 DNA: TGCAGCTTAGGCCAGGGACAGGGTTACGAGCAGTATTTC
CDR3 protein: CSLGQGQGYEQYF

V gene: TRBV11-2
D gene: -
J gene: TRBJ2-3
clone size: once
CDR3 DNA: TGTGCCAGCAGTTTAGTCGGCGCGAGGTCGGGTGAAAGTACGCAGTATTTT
CDR3 protein: CASSLVGARSGESTQYF

V gene: TRBV4-2
D gene: -
J gene: TRBJ2-3
clone size: -
CDR3 DNA: TGTACCAGTGCGATTAGCACAGAAACGCAGTATTTT
CDR3 protein: CTSAISTETQYF